These 4 T cell receptor beta chains originate from one sample sequenced in a study of blood T cell repertoires in COVID-19. Libraries were prepared by immunoSEQ multiplex PCR; TCRdb keeps only in-frame clonotypes and omits some of them. Among around 700,000 clones listed, just under 90% were seen once. The specimen sequenced was peripheral blood. Receptors were obtained from a woman aged 18-35 years with acute or convalescent COVID-19.

V and J are TRBV29-1 and TRBJ1-1; 7 positions match TRBD1. Germline loops: CDR1 SQVTM, CDR2 ANQGSEA. This CDR3 is 11 amino acids long. V gave up 6 bases and J gave up 6 bases; unmatched junction bases: 4. The CDR3 DNA follows: TGCAGCGTCCTTACAGGGGCTGAAGCTTTCTTT. Its translation is CSVLTGAEAFF. The complete variable domain, with remaining parts taken from reference TRBV29-1 and TRBJ1-1, reads SAVISQKPSRDICQRGTSLTIQCQVDSQVTMMFWYRQQPGQSLTLIATANQGSEATYESGFVIDKFPISRPNLTFSTLTVSNMSPEDSSIYLCSVLTGAEAFFGQGTRLTVV.

The chain recombines TRBV10-3 with TRBJ1-1; D not certain. The CDR3 is made up of 15 amino acids. V lost 7 bases and J lost 5, with 20 bases in between. Per germline, CDR1 ENHRY and CDR2 SYGVKD. The CDR3 loop reads CAITRGGVVRTEAFF. CDR3 DNA: TGTGCCATCACCCGAGGCGGGGTCGTACGGACTGAAGCTTTCTTT.

This chain links TRBV4-3 with TRBJ2-2; 9 bases are a match to TRBD1. The CDR3 runs to 16 residues. J lost 5 bases, V lost 1 base, and 5 bases had no gene match. From germline, CDR1 is LGHNA and CDR2 YSLEER. The CDR3 DNA reads TGCGCCAGCAGCCAAGGGACAGGGGAGGGAACCGGGGAGCTGTTTTTT. Residues: CASSQGTGEGTGELFF.

V and J are TRBV29-1 and TRBJ1-4; the match to TRBD1 covers 8 bases. The CDR3 has 15 amino acids. In germline, CDR1 is SQVTM, CDR2 ANQGSEA. Trimming cost V 0 bases and J 8 bases; bases outside gene matches: 8. The CDR3 reads CSVEDPGQAGEKLFF. The CDR3 bases are TGCAGCGTTGAAGACCCGGGACAGGCGGGGGAAAAACTGTTTTTT.